What follows are 30 T cell receptor beta chains derived from one specimen sequenced in a study of T cells in Graves' hyperthyroidism and ophthalmopathy. Amplification of TCR beta CDR3 regions was performed using RNA transcripts as template. RT-PCR in the first round (using the HTBI primer set) targeted the TCR CDR3. Using its own MiXCR run on the multiplex PCR reads, TCRdb lists one record per CDR3 protein. Of approximately 590,000 distinct CDR3 sequences listed, under 60% are singletons. What was sequenced was peripheral blood or thyroid tissue (not recorded which). The receptors come from a woman aged 18 to 35 with Graves' hyperthyroidism.

This clonotype was counted between two and nine times. The chain recombines TRBV6-5 with TRBJ2-7; 9 nucleotides agree with TRBD1. V gave up 5 bases and J gave up 4 bases; unmatched junction bases: 6. CDR1 and CDR2 (germline): MNHEY, SVGAGI. There are 14 residues in the CDR3. Here the CDR3 DNA reads TGTGCCAGCAGTACTCCTGGGACAGGGTACGAGCAGTACTTC. This gives the protein CASSTPGTGYEQYF.

This sequence joins TRBV6-6 and TRBJ1-6, with 9 nucleotides matching TRBD1. Germline CDR1 reads MNHNY; CDR2 reads SVGAGI (reference sequence). Trimming took 6 bases from V and 10 from J; bases not matched to a gene: 10. The CDR3 is 15 residues long. The CDR3 sequence: CASSTTGTGSSPLHF. CDR3 bases: TGTGCCAGCAGCACGACCGGGACAGGGTCATCACCCCTCCACTTT.

V is TRBV7-9 and J is TRBJ2-3, with D possibly matching TRBD2 (5 bases). This CDR3 spans 13 amino acids. Trimming left V 3 bases short and J 7 bases short, with 11 bases between. The germline V gene encodes CDR1 SEHNR and CDR2 FQNEAQ (reference sequence). CDR3 sequence: CASSLGSGNTQYF. The CDR3 DNA reads TGTGCCAGCAGCTTGGGTTCGGGGAATACGCAGTATTTT. Drawing the rest from reference TRBV7-9 and TRBJ2-3, the complete variable domain is DTGVSQNPRHKITKRGQNVTFRCDPISEHNRLYWYRQTLGQGPEFLTYFQNEAQLEKSRLLSDRFSAERPKGSFSTLEIQRTEQGDSAMYLCASSLGSGNTQYFGPGTRLTVL.

Many counts were recorded for this clonotype. The rearrangement joins TRBV20-1 to TRBJ2-7; 13 nucleotides line up with TRBD2. Germline-derived CDR1 and CDR2 are DFQATT and SNEGSKA (reference sequence). This CDR3 contains 14 residues. Trimming took 5 bases from V and 7 from J; bases not matched to a gene: 8. The CDR3 loop reads CSALRLAGGREQYF. DNA for the CDR3: TGCAGTGCTCTAAGACTAGCGGGAGGTCGGGAGCAGTACTTC.

This chain uses TRBV12-3 or TRBV12-4 with TRBJ1-1, with D hard to call. The CDR3 is made up of 11 amino acids. V lost 5 bases, J lost 11 bases, and 12 bases lay in between. CDR3 bases: TGTGCCAGCAGTGTTTCAGTGGCCGCTTTCTTT. Amino acid sequence: CASSVSVAAFF.

This clonotype was counted at least ten times. The genes are TRBV2 and TRBJ1-4; D gene ambiguous. Trimming cost V 7 bases and J 2 bases, with 17 bases left between them. Germline V gene sequence: CDR1 SNHLY, CDR2 FYNNEI. The CDR3 has 16 amino acids. The CDR3 DNA follows: TGTGCCAGCAAGGTGGACCGCTATGGGACTAATGAAAAACTGTTTTTT. This encodes CASKVDRYGTNEKLFF.

CDR3 sequence: CASSLESVTGTQYF. The CDR3 nucleotides read TGTGCCAGCAGCTTAGAATCAGTGACGGGTACGCAGTATTTT. V gene TRBV7-2 combines with J gene TRBJ1-4; D remains unclear. Gene TRBJ2-3 matches the end of the DNA better, so the J call may be wrong. CDR3 length: 14 amino acids. Germline-derived CDR1 and CDR2 are SGHTA and FQGNSA.

A few counts support this clonotype. A single base separates this from a much larger clone, so it may be a read error. V usage is TRBV2 and J usage is TRBJ1-2; D uncertain. Germline V CDR1 and CDR2: SNHLY, FYNNEI. V was clipped by 9 bases and J by 2 bases, with 1 base between them. This CDR3 is built from 9 residues. The CDR3 region is CARNYGYTF. The CDR3 DNA sequence: TGTGCCAGGAACTATGGCTACACCTTC.

The chain carries TRBV7-2 and TRBJ2-7; D uncertain. V lost 5 bases to trimming and J lost 4 bases, with 9 bases between them. This CDR3 spans 12 amino acids. Germline values: CDR1 SGHTA, CDR2 FQGNSA. CDR3 sequence: CASSQVGYEQYF. As DNA, the CDR3 is TGTGCCAGCAGCCAAGTAGGGTACGAGCAGTACTTC.

V gene TRBV7-2 combines with J gene TRBJ2-7, with 8 bases aligning to TRBD2. The CDR3 is 17 residues long. The germline V gene has CDR1 SGHTA and CDR2 FQGNSA. V was pared by 5 bases and J by 9 bases, with 21 bases of the junction left unmatched. The CDR3 region has the DNA TGTGCCAGCAGCCAAGATTCCCCTCGGAGCGGGGGTGACGTGCAGTACTTC. Translated: CASSQDSPRSGGDVQYF. Based on the CDR3 plus reference TRBV7-2 and TRBJ2-7, the full variable domain is GAGVSQSPSNKVTEKGKDVELRCDPISGHTALYWYRQSLGQGLEFLIYFQGNSAPDKSGLPSDRFSAERTGGSVSTLTIQRTQQEDSAVYLCASSQDSPRSGGDVQYFGPGTRLTVT.

This chain links TRBV2 with TRBJ2-7; TRBD2 aligns across 13 bases. The V and J ends lost 7 bases and 4 bases, in that order; junction bases with no gene match: 7. Germline CDR1 reads SNHLY; CDR2 reads FYNNEI. The CDR3 runs to 15 residues. The CDR3 region is CASTEGLAGVYEQYF. The DNA for the CDR3 is TGTGCCAGCACCGAAGGACTAGCGGGAGTTTACGAGCAGTACTTC.

This clonotype came up many times. The gene calls are TRBV10-2 and TRBJ2-5; TRBD2 matches 10 bases. The V and J ends lost 7 bases and 4 bases, in that order; junction bases with no gene match: 3. From germline, CDR1 is WSHSY and CDR2 SAAADI. This CDR3 contains 13 residues. In DNA form, the CDR3 reads TGCGCCAGCACTAGCGGGAGCAGAGAGACCCAGTACTTC. This translates into CASTSGSRETQYF.

This chain connects TRBV24-1 to TRBJ2-5; a weak D match, TRBD1 (6 bases). CDR1 is KGHDR, CDR2 SFDVKD, per germline. The V gene lost 2 bases and the J gene lost 2 bases, with 14 bases spanning the gap. The CDR3 has 16 residues. CDR3 nucleotide sequence: TGTGCCACCAGTGATTCCCGGACAGATCAACAAGAGACCCAGTACTTC. Its translation is CATSDSRTDQQETQYF.

The V gene is TRBV15, the J gene TRBJ1-2; 7 bases fit TRBD1. The CDR3 totals 15 residues. CDR1 LNHNV and CDR2 YYDKDF come from the germline V gene (reference sequence). Unmatched junction bases numbered 7, after V lost 0 bases and J lost 6 bases. This CDR3 is CATSRETGERNGYTF. The CDR3 nucleotides are TGTGCCACCAGCAGAGAAACAGGGGAGCGGAATGGCTACACCTTC.

This clonotype was detected ten times or more. The genes are TRBV5-1 and TRBJ2-2, with TRBD1 matching over 8 bases. V dropped 4 bases and J dropped 1; count of bases not matched to a gene: 6. The CDR3 totals 16 residues. The germline gives CDR1 SGHRS, CDR2 YFSETQ. This chain's CDR3 is CASSHRDRLNTGELFF. CDR3 bases: TGCGCCAGCAGCCACCGGGACAGGCTGAACACCGGGGAGCTGTTTTTT.

This rearrangement joins TRBV25-1 to TRBJ2-6; a weak D match, TRBD1 (5 bases). The V end lost 8 bases, the J end lost 0 bases, and 17 bases lay between the germline ends. Germline V CDR1 and CDR2: MGHDK, SYGVNS. The CDR3 has 17 amino acids. The CDR3 protein is CASVEDLGHSGANVLTF. In DNA, the CDR3 is TGTGCCAGCGTTGAAGATCTTGGACACTCTGGGGCCAACGTCCTGACTTTC.

The chain couples TRBV2 to TRBJ1-6; perhaps TRBD1 as D (6 bases). Between the trimmed V and J ends, which lost 4 bases and 7 bases, there was a span of 11 bases. The V gene's germline CDR1 is SNHLY and CDR2 FYNNEI. The CDR3 covers 14 residues. This chain's CDR3 is CASSGRDMNSPLHF. Written as DNA, the CDR3 is TGTGCCAGCAGTGGCCGGGACATGAATTCACCCCTCCACTTT. Full variable domain (missing parts from reference TRBV2 and TRBJ1-6): EPEVTQTPSHQVTQMGQEVILRCVPISNHLYFYWYRQILGQKVEFLVSFYNNEISEKSEIFDDQFSVERPDGSNFTLKIRSTKLEDSAMYFCASSGRDMNSPLHFGNGTRLTVT.

There are a few counts of this clonotype. The chain carries TRBV7-3 and TRBJ2-7; D is ambiguous. Trimming took 5 bases from V and 7 from J, leaving 15 bases between them. This CDR3 region has 13 residues. Germline CDR1 reads SGHTA; CDR2 reads FQGTGA. The CDR3 nucleotides are TGTGCCAGCAGCCAAGATTGGGGTAGTGAGCAGTACTTC. Its translation: CASSQDWGSEQYF.

The chain joins TRBV6-1 to TRBJ1-3, with D perhaps matching TRBD1 (5 bases). V lost 5 bases and J 8 bases, leaving 19 bases between the germline ends. Germline assignment: CDR1 MNHNS and CDR2 SASEGT. The CDR3 has 15 residues. The CDR3 sequence is CASSRQSNYGYTIYF. In DNA, the CDR3 is TGTGCCAGCAGTCGACAGTCTAACTATGGCTACACCATATATTTT.

This clonotype came up a few times. The J gene is TRBJ1-1, the V gene TRBV5-6; TRBD1 is a possible D gene (5 bases). Germline-derived CDR1 and CDR2 are SGHDT and YYEEEE. Trimming left V 3 bases short and J 1 base short, with 10 bases between. The CDR3 is 14 amino acids. CDR3 bases: TGTGCCAGCAGCTATCCAGGGAGGAACACTGAAGCTTTCTTT. It is translated as CASSYPGRNTEAFF. The full variable domain, its missing parts supplied by reference TRBV5-6 and TRBJ1-1, is DAGVTQSPTHLIKTRGQQVTLRCSPKSGHDTVSWYQQALGQGPQFIFQYYEEEERQRGNFPDRFSGHQFPNYSSELNVNALLLGDSALYLCASSYPGRNTEAFFGQGTRLTVV.

This clonotype was counted at least ten times. This chain links TRBV19 with TRBJ2-5; D ambiguous. The CDR3 sequence is 12 residues long. Trimming stripped 9 bases from V and 1 base from J, with 9 bases between. Looked up from germline, CDR1 is LNHDA and CDR2 is SQIVND (reference sequence). As DNA, the CDR3 is TGTGCCAGCCGAGACACCCAAGAGACCCAGTACTTC. This translates into CASRDTQETQYF.

Only a few counts were recorded for this clonotype. The V and J genes are TRBV7-3 and TRBJ1-1; the D gene is possibly TRBD1 (5 bases). V lost 6 bases, J lost 1 base, and 15 bases lay in between. Germline V CDR1 and CDR2: SGHTA, FQGTGA. The CDR3 has 15 amino acids. The CDR3, as DNA: TGTGCCAGCAGTGGGACCGGGTCCAAGAACACTGAAGCTTTCTTT. Its protein is CASSGTGSKNTEAFF.

This clonotype was found many times. This chain connects TRBV20-1 to TRBJ1-1; possibly TRBD1 for D (6 bases). Trimming stripped 2 bases from V and 2 bases from J, with 15 bases between. CDR1 is DFQATT, CDR2 SNEGSKA, per germline (reference sequence). The CDR3 has 15 residues. CDR3 sequence reads: CSARLASTGNTEAFF. CDR3 coding DNA: TGCAGTGCTAGACTAGCATCGACAGGAAACACTGAAGCTTTCTTT.

This clonotype appeared a few times. The chain carries TRBV7-9 and TRBJ2-7; D gene ambiguous. The CDR3 length is 12 residues. Trimming left V 6 bases short and J 12 bases short, with 18 bases between. Germline lookup yields CDR1 SEHNR and CDR2 FQNEAQ (reference sequence). The CDR3 sequence: CASSFGGSLWYF. The CDR3 nucleotides are TGTGCCAGCAGTTTCGGCGGATCCCTTTGGTACTTC.

V and J are TRBV6-2 or TRBV6-3 and TRBJ1-5, with D perhaps TRBD1 (5 bases). From germline, CDR1 is MNHEY and CDR2 SVGEGT. Trimming left V 0 bases short and J 2 bases short, with 11 bases between. The CDR3 is made up of 16 amino acids. CDR3 nucleotides: TGTGCCAGCAGTTACTCGGGGGGGTCTGGCAATCAGCCCCAGCATTTT. Protein: CASSYSGGSGNQPQHF.

The chain links TRBV20-1 to TRBJ1-1; 12 bases agree with TRBD1. The germline V gene has CDR1 DFQATT and CDR2 SNEGSKA (reference sequence). The CDR3 runs 11 residues. The ends lost 3 bases at V and 10 bases at J; junction bases unmatched: 0. The CDR3 DNA sequence: TGCAGTGCTAGGGGACAGGGGGCAGCTTTCTTT. This codes for CSARGQGAAFF.

The chain carries TRBV5-1 and TRBJ2-7, with 10 bases matching TRBD2. CDR1 and CDR2 (germline): SGHRS, YFSETQ. Trimming at V came to 2 bases and at J to 6 bases, leaving 8 bases not matched to a gene. This CDR3 region has 15 residues. CDR3 in amino acids: CASSLQGTSVTEQYF. The CDR3 region has the DNA TGCGCCAGCAGCTTACAAGGGACTAGCGTTACCGAGCAGTACTTC.

This clonotype was detected many times. CDR3 sequence (DNA): TGCAGCGTTGAAGATGAGGGACAGGGGTCCTATGGCTACACCTTC. This translates into CSVEDEGQGSYGYTF. The chain carries TRBV29-1 and TRBJ1-2; 10 bases are shared with TRBD1. Looked up from germline, CDR1 is SQVTM and CDR2 is ANQGSEA. Trimming cost V 0 bases and J 4 bases; bases outside gene matches: 5. CDR3 size: 15 residues.

This clonotype was counted many times. V and J are TRBV2 and TRBJ2-5; 9 nucleotides line up with TRBD2. V dropped 9 bases and J dropped 2; count of bases not matched to a gene: 7. The CDR3 is 14 residues long. CDR1 is SNHLY and CDR2 is FYNNEI in the germline V gene. Here the CDR3 reads CASTRGGSQETQYF. The CDR3 DNA reads as TGTGCCAGTACGCGGGGGGGAAGTCAAGAGACCCAGTACTTC.

Comments on this clonotype: A much larger clonotype is one base distant, so this may be a read error. The chain carries TRBV2 and TRBJ2-5, with D tentatively TRBD2 (6 bases). TRBJ2-7 matches the DNA end more closely, so the J call is doubtful. CDR1 is SNHLY, CDR2 FYNNEI, per germline. This CDR3 comprises 13 residues. The CDR3 reads CATTGEDSHEQYF. The CDR3 bases are TGTGCCACCACGGGGGAGGACTCCCACGAGCAGTACTTC.